The 3 T cell receptor beta chains below come from one sample, sequenced in a study of T cell responses to AZD1222 COVID-19 vaccine (dated by TCRdb to about 2021). Libraries came from the immunoSEQ multiplex PCR assay. The table was pulled from immuneACCESS by TCRdb, which kept in-frame rearrangements only. Such tables lose some clones; where checked, under half of the loss comes from unresolved V genes, and the rest has no known cause. In all, the sample holds tens of thousands of clones, and about 80% of those were seen once. The ten biggest clones cover about a fifth of the sample. This specimen's time point label, interpreted: about 28 days (+/-7) after the second vaccine dose. The treatment or condition label of this sample denotes: meningococcal conjugate vaccine given as trial control. The sample in question was peripheral blood, obtained 28 days after the second dose of the MenACWY control vaccine. The receptors here all came from an adult who received the MenACWY meningococcal vaccine as a control.

This clone was picked up a small number of times. The chain carries TRBV3-1 (or the pseudogene TRBV3-2) and TRBJ2-5; D tentatively reads TRBD1 or TRBD2 (5 bases each). The CDR3 has 17 residues. V shed 9 bases and J shed 3 bases, with 26 bases lying between them. Germline CDR1 is LGHDT and CDR2 is YNNKEL (reference sequence). CDR3 bases: TGTGCCAGTAAGGGCCGTGGGGGATCTAACTCGAAAGAGACCCAGTACTTC. Translating it yields CASKGRGGSNSKETQYF.

The chain is built from TRBV9 and TRBJ1-1; 7 bases match TRBD1. Trimming removed 3 bases from V and 2 bases from J; junction bases left unmatched: 4. The V gene's germline CDR1 is SGDLS and CDR2 YYNGEE. The CDR3 totals 14 residues. The CDR3 coding sequence is TGTGCCAGCAGCGGAGGGGGCTTAAACACTGAAGCTTTCTTT. Its translation is CASSGGGLNTEAFF. Full variable domain (missing parts from reference TRBV9 and TRBJ1-1): DSGVTQTPKHLITATGQRVTLRCSPRSGDLSVYWYQQSLDQGLQFLIQYYNGEERAKGNILERFSAQQFPDLHSELNLSSLELGDSALYFCASSGGGLNTEAFFGQGTRLTVV.

The gene calls are TRBV10-3 and TRBJ1-1, with TRBD1 matching 7 bases. V lost 4 bases, J lost 1 base, and 6 bases stayed unmatched. Germline-derived CDR1 and CDR2 are ENHRY and SYGVKD. CDR3 length: 15 amino acids. CDR3 in DNA: TGTGCCATCAGTGGCACAGGGGCTGGGAACACTGAAGCTTTCTTT. Its protein is CAISGTGAGNTEAFF.